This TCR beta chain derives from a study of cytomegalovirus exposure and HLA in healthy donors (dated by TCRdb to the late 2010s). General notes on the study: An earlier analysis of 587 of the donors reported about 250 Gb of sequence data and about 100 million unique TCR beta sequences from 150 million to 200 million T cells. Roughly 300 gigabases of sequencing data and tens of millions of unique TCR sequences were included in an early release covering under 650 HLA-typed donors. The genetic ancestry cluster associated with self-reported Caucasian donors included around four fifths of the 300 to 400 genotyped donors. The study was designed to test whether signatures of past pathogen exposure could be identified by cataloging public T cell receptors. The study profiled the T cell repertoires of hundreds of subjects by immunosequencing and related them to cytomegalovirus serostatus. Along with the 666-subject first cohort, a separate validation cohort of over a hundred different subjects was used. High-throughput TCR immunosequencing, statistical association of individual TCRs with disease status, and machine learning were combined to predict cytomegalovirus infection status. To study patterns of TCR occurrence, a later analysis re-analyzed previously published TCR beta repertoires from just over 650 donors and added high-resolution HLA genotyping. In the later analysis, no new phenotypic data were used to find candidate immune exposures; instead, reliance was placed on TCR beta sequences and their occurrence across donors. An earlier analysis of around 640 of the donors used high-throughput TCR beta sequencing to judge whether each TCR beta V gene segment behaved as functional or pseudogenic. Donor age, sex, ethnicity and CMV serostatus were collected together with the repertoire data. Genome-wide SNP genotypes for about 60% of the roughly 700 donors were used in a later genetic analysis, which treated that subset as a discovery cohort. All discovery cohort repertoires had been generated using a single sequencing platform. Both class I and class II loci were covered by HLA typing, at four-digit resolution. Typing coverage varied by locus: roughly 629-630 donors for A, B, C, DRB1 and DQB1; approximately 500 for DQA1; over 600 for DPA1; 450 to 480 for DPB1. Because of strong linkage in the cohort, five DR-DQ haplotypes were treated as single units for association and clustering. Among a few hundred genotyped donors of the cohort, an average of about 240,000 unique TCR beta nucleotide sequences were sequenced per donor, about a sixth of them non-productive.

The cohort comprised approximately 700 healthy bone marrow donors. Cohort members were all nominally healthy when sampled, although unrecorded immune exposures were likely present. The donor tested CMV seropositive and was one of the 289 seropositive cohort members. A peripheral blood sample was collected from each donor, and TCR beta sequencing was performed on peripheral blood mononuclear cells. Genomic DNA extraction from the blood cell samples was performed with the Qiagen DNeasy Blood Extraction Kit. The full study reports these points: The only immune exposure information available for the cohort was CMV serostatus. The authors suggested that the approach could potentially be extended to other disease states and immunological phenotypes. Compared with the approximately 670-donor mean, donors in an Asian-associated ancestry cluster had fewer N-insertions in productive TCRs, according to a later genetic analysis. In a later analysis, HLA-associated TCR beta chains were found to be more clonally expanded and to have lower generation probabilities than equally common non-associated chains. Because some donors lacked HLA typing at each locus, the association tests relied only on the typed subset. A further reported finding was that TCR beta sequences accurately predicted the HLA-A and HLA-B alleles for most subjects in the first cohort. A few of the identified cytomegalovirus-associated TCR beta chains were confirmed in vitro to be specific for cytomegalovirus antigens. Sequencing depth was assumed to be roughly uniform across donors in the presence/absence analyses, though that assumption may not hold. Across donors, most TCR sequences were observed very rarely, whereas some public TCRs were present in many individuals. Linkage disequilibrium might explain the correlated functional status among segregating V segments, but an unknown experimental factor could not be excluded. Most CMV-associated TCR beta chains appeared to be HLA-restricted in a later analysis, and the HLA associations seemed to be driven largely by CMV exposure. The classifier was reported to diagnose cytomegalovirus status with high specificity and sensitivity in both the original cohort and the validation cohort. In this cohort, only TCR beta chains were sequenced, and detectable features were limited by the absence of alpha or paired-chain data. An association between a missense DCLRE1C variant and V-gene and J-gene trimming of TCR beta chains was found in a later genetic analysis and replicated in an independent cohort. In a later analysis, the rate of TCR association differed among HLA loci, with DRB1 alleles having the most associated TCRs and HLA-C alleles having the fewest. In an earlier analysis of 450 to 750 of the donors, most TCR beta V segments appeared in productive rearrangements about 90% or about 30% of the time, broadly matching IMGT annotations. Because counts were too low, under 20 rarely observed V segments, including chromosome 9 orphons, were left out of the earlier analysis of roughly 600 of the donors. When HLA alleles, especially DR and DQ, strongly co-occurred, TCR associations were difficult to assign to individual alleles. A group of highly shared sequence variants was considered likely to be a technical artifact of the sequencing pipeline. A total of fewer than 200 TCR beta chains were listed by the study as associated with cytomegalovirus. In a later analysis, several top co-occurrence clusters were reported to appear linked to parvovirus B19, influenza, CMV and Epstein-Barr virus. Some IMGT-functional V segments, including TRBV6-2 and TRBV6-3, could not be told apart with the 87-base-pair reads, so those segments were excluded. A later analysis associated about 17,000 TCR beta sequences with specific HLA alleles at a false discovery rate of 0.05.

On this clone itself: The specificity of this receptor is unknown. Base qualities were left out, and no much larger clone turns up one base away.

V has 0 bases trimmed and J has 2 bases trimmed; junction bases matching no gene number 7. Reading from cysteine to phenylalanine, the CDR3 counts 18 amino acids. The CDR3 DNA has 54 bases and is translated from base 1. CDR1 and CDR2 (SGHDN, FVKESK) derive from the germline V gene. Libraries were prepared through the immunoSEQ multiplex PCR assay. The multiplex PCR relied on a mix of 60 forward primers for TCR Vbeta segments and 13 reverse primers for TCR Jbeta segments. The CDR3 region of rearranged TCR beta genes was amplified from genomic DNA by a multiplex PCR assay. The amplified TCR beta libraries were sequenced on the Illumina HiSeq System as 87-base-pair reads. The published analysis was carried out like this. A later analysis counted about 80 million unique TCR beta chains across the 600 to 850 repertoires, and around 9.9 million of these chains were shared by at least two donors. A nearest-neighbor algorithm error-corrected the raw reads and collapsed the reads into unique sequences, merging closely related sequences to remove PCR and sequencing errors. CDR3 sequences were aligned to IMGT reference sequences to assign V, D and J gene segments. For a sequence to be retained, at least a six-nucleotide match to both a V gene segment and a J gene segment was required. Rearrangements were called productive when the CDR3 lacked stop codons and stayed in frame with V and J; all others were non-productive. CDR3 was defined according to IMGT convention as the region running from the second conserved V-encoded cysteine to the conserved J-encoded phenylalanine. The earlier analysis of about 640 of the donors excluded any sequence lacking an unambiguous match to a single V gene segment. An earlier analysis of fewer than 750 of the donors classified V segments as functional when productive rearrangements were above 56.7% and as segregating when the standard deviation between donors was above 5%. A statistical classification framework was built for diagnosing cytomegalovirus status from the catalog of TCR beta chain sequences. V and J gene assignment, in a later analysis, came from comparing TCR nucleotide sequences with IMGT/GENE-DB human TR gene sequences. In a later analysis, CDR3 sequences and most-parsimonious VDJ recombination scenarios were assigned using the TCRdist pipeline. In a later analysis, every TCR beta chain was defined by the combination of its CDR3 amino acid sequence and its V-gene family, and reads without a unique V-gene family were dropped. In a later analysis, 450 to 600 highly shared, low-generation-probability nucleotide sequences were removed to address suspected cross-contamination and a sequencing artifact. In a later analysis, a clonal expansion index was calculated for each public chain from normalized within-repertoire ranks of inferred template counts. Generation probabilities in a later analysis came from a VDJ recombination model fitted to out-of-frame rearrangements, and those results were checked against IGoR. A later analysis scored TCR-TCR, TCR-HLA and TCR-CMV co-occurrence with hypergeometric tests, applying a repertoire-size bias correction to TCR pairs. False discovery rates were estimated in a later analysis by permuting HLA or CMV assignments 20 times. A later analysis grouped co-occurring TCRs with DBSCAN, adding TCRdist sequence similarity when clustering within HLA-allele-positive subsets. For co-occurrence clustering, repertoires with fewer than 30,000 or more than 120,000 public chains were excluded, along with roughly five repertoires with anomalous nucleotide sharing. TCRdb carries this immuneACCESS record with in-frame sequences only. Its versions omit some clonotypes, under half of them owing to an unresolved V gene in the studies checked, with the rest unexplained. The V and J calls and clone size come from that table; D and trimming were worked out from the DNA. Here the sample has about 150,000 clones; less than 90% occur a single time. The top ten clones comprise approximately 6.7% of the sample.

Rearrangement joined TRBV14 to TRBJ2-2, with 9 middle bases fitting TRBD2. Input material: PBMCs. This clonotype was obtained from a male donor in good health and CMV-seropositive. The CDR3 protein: CASSQDPSGTLNTGELFF. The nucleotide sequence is TGTGCCAGCAGCCAAGATCCTAGCGGGACCCTTAACACCGGGGAGCTGTTTTTT.